Detailed here is one T cell receptor (beta chain). The antigen is unknown. Donors were drawn from the approximately 120-subject validation cohort, separate from the roughly 700-subject first cohort. With V trimmed by 6 bases and J by 4 bases, 15 bases remained unmatched. Germline V gene sequence: CDR1 SNHLY, CDR2 FYNNEI. The CDR3 runs 19 residues. This entry belongs to a study of cytomegalovirus exposure and HLA in healthy donors. Measured with immunoSEQ multiplex PCR; TCRdb has only the in-frame clones, and not every one. The sample includes about 70,000 clones, less than 95% of them seen just once. Overall study findings and caveats: Researchers catalogued approximately 170 TCR beta chains as cytomegalovirus-associated.

The chain uses TRBV2 and TRBJ2-6; 10 bases map to TRBD1. The sequenced sample was PBMCs. The sequence was obtained from a woman younger than 30 in good health and CMV-seropositive. The CDR3 coding sequence is TGTGCCAGCAGCTGGGCCGGACAGGGGGGCTTTTCCGGGGCCAACGTCCTGACTTTC. Translated: CASSWAGQGGFSGANVLTF. Drawing the rest from reference TRBV2 and TRBJ2-6, the complete variable domain is EPEVTQTPSHQVTQMGQEVILRCVPISNHLYFYWYRQILGQKVEFLVSFYNNEISEKSEIFDDQFSVERPDGSNFTLKIRSTKLEDSAMYFCASSWAGQGGFSGANVLTFGAGSRLTVL.